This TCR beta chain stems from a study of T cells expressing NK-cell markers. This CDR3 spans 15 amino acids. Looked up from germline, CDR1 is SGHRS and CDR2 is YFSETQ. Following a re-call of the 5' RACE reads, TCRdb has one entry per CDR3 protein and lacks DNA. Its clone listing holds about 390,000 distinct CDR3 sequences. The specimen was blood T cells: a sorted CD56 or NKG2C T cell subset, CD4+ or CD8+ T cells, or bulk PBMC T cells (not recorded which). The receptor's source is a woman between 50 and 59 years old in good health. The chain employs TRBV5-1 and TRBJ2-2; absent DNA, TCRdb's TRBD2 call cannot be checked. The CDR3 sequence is CASSTEGRSAGELFF. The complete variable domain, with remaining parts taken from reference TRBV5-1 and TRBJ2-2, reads KAGVTQTPRYLIKTRGQQVTLSCSPISGHRSVSWYQQTPGQGLQFLFEYFSETQRNKGNFPGRFSGRQFSNSRSEMNVSTLELGDSALYLCASSTEGRSAGELFFGEGSRLTVL.